This T cell receptor beta chain was identified during a study of shared clonotypes between healthy human individuals. CDR1 SQVTM and CDR2 ANQGSEA come from the germline V gene. The CDR3 runs 15 residues. V shed 4 bases, J shed 3 bases, and the junction held 10 bases outside the gene matches. The assay was immunoSEQ multiplex PCR, and TCRdb's table has in-frame clones only and misses some. Of more than 2,000,000 clones in the sample, approximately 93% were seen once. The chain combines TRBV29-1 with TRBJ2-3; 7 bases are shared with TRBD2. Material: naive CD4+ T cells from PBMCs. Subset reported: CD45RA+ positively selected. The clonotype originates from a man between 18 and 35 years old in good health. Some clones in this sample may be carry-over from other donors' samples. CDR3 coding DNA: TGCAGCGTTGGTTTCCGGCGGGAGATAACAGATACGCAGTATTTT. Its protein is CSVGFRREITDTQYF.